This T cell receptor beta chain was documented in a study of cytomegalovirus exposure and HLA in healthy donors. General study results and limits: Researchers reportedly found TCR beta sequences accurately predicted most subjects' HLA-A and HLA-B alleles.

Deletions cut 7 bases from V and 2 bases from J, with 17 bases between. Germline V gene lookup returns CDR1 SQVTM and CDR2 ANQGSEA. The CDR3 sequence is 14 residues long. PCR was performed using 60 Vbeta and 13 Jbeta primers. Authors' methods: Later, 65 million to 85 million unique TCR beta chains were counted in an analysis, and some 10 million of them were shared. Repertoires were generated with immunoSEQ multiplex PCR, while TCRdb's copy carries only in-frame clones and drops some. The DNA gave D and trimming, while V, J and clone size come from that table. The sample has about 170,000 clones, about four fifths seen once. Comments on this clone: Its antigen is still unknown.

The specimen sequenced was PBMCs. The chain joins TRBV29-1 to TRBJ1-2; a possible D gene is TRBD1 (5 bases). This sequence was found in a girl between 10 and 17 years old in good health and CMV-seropositive. In nucleotides, the CDR3 is TGCAGCGGTCCGCGGGGGGGTGGGAACTATGGCTACACCTTC. The encoded protein is CSGPRGGGNYGYTF.